One sample yielded the 27 T cell receptor beta chains listed below, sequenced in a study of T cell changes during pregnancy in multiple sclerosis. Using immunoSEQ multiplex PCR, the repertoire was profiled, and TCRdb retains in-frame clones only, with some absent. Found here are about 36,000 clones, 85% to 95% of them singletons; the top ten hold roughly 0.4%. The sample in question was CD4+ T cells from peripheral blood mononuclear cells, obtained in the first trimester of pregnancy. The source is a female donor with multiple sclerosis, enrolled in a pregnancy study.

CDR3 region: CASRRLGTYEQYF. In nucleotides, the CDR3 is TGTGCCAGTAGAAGACTAGGGACCTACGAGCAGTACTTC. The rearrangement uses TRBV19 and TRBJ2-7, with a weak D call TRBD2 (6 bases). CDR1 and CDR2 from the germline V gene are LNHDA and SQIVND (reference sequence). The V end lost 6 bases, the J end lost 2 bases, and 11 bases lay between the germline ends. This CDR3 has 13 amino acids.

The chain carries TRBV30 and TRBJ1-5; D not certain. The CDR3 extends over 15 amino acids. V lost 3 bases and J 3 bases, leaving 15 bases between the germline ends. Looked up from germline, CDR1 is GTSNPN and CDR2 is SVGIG (reference sequence). The CDR3 DNA sequence: TGTGCCTGGAGCGGACTCGGCGGAGTCAATCAGCCCCAGCATTTT. Encoded protein: CAWSGLGGVNQPQHF. The full variable domain, in which reference TRBV30 and TRBJ1-5 provide the parts outside the CDR3, is SQTIHQWPATLVQPVGSPLSLECTVEGTSNPNLYWYRQAAGRGLQLLFYSVGIGQISSEVPQNLSASRPQDRQFILSSKKLLLSDSGFYLCAWSGLGGVNQPQHFGDGTRLSIL.

A single count supports this clone. J is TRBJ2-3 and V is TRBV7-3, with TRBD2 matching over 7 bases. V dropped 3 bases and J dropped 3; count of bases not matched to a gene: 3. The germline gives CDR1 SGHTA, CDR2 FQGTGA. The CDR3 has 14 amino acids. The CDR3, as DNA: TGTGCCAGCAGCTTGGGGGGGGTAACAGATACGCAGTATTTT. It is translated as CASSLGGVTDTQYF.

The CDR3 DNA follows: TGTGCCAGCTCAAAGACAGGGGGACCCTACGAGCAGTACTTC. The encoded protein is CASSKTGGPYEQYF. The rearrangement joins TRBV18 to TRBJ2-7; 9 nucleotides match TRBD1. With V trimmed by 5 bases and J by 2 bases, 4 bases remained unmatched. This CDR3 region has 14 residues. The germline V gene has CDR1 KGHSH and CDR2 LQKENI. Supplemented by reference TRBV18 and TRBJ2-7, the full variable domain reads NAGVMQNPRHLVRRRGQEARLRCSPMKGHSHVYWYRQLPEEGLKFMVYLQKENIIDESGMPKERFSAEFPKEGPSILRIQQVVRGDSAAYFCASSKTGGPYEQYFGPGTRLTVT.

V is TRBV19 and J is TRBJ1-4; D uncertain. This CDR3 is 13 amino acids long. V lost 3 bases to trimming and J lost 5 bases, with 7 bases between them. The germline gives CDR1 LNHDA, CDR2 SQIVND (reference sequence). The CDR3 region is CASSMVRNEKLFF. In DNA, the CDR3 is TGTGCCAGTAGTATGGTCAGAAATGAAAAACTGTTTTTT.

CDR3 loop: CASSAQGYGYTF. The CDR3 DNA sequence: TGTGCCAGCAGCGCGCAGGGCTATGGCTACACCTTC. V is TRBV9 and J is TRBJ1-2, with a weak D call TRBD1 (5 bases). Germline-derived CDR1 and CDR2 are SGDLS and YYNGEE. CDR3 length: 12 amino acids. Trimming shortened V by 3 bases and J by 4 bases, and 7 bases separated the two germline ends.

V is TRBV5-6 and J is TRBJ1-2, with a tentative D call TRBD1 (6 bases). The V and J ends lost 4 bases and 3 bases respectively, with 22 bases between them. CDR1 is SGHDT and CDR2 is YYEEEE in the germline V gene. The CDR3 totals 17 residues. CDR3 DNA sequence: TGTGCCAGCAGCCCTGGGTGGGGATTACAGGGCTACTATGGCTACACCTTC. Residues: CASSPGWGLQGYYGYTF.

The chain carries TRBV11-2 and TRBJ2-2; D not certain. The germline V gene encodes CDR1 SGHAT and CDR2 FQNNGV. The CDR3 is 14 residues long. V lost 2 bases to trimming and J lost 7 bases, with 11 bases between them. CDR3 loop: CASSLIIAVGELFF. CDR3 sequence (DNA): TGTGCCAGCAGCTTAATTATTGCAGTCGGGGAGCTGTTTTTT. Full variable domain (missing parts from reference TRBV11-2 and TRBJ2-2): EAGVAQSPRYKIIEKRQSVAFWCNPISGHATLYWYQQILGQGPKLLIQFQNNGVVDDSQLPKDRFSAERLKGVDSTLKIQPAKLEDSAVYLCASSLIIAVGELFFGEGSRLTVL.

The V gene is TRBV7-8, the J gene TRBJ1-1; no clear D gene. Trimming stripped 5 bases from V and 4 bases from J, with 11 bases between. This CDR3 region has 13 residues. Germline CDR1 reads SGHVS; CDR2 reads FQNEAQ. This CDR3 reads CASSQQLGTEAFF. The CDR3 DNA is TGTGCCAGCAGCCAACAGTTGGGCACTGAAGCTTTCTTT.

The CDR3 here is CASSSAGGDDTQYF. In DNA form, the CDR3 reads TGTGCCAGCAGTTCAGCGGGAGGCGATGATACGCAGTATTTT. V usage is TRBV6-6 and J usage is TRBJ2-3; 9 nucleotides line up with TRBD2. Germline CDR1 and CDR2: MNHNY and SVGAGI (reference sequence). The CDR3 is 14 residues long. Unmatched junction bases numbered 5, after V lost 4 bases and J lost 6 bases.

The chain employs TRBV6-5 and TRBJ1-1; 11 bases align to TRBD1. CDR1 is MNHEY, CDR2 SVGAGI, per germline. After removal of 6 bases from V and 1 base from J, the junction contained 1 base not matched to a gene. This CDR3 spans 14 amino acids. CDR3 region: CASRGQGGNTEAFF. CDR3 bases: TGTGCCAGCAGGGGACAGGGGGGGAACACTGAAGCTTTCTTT.

The rearrangement joins TRBV5-5 to TRBJ2-1; D is undetermined. The CDR3 extends over 15 amino acids. The V end lost 0 bases, the J end lost 4 bases, and 11 bases lay between the germline ends. Germline assignment: CDR1 SGHKS and CDR2 YYEKEE (reference sequence). The CDR3 DNA reads TGTGCCAGCAGCTTGGGTGCCAGGTTGTACAATGAGCAGTTCTTC. Translating gives CASSLGARLYNEQFF.

This rearrangement joins TRBV2 to TRBJ1-6; 10 bases are a match to TRBD1. The germline CDR1 and CDR2 sequences are SNHLY and FYNNEI. The CDR3 totals 13 residues. V shed 6 bases and J 7 bases; nucleotides not matched to a gene: 0. For the CDR3, the DNA is TGTGCCAGCAGGGGACAGGGGAATTCACCCCTCCACTTT. It codes for CASRGQGNSPLHF.

V is TRBV7-2 and J is TRBJ2-7; D might be TRBD2 (5 bases). The germline CDR1 and CDR2 sequences are SGHTA and FQGNSA. The CDR3 contains 14 residues. Trimming took 4 bases from V and 4 from J, leaving 14 bases between them. CDR3 amino acids: CASSSTERGYEQYF. CDR3 in DNA: TGTGCCAGCAGCTCCACCGAACGGGGTTACGAGCAGTACTTC.

The chain is built from TRBV28 and TRBJ1-1; D not certain. CDR3 length equals 13 residues. The V gene lost 6 bases and the J gene lost 0 bases, with 8 bases spanning the gap. The germline gives CDR1 MDHEN, CDR2 SYDVKM. The DNA for the CDR3 is TGTGCCAGCAGGAGGGCCATGAACACTGAAGCTTTCTTT. Its protein product is CASRRAMNTEAFF.

This clone was counted once. The chain joins TRBV6-6 to TRBJ2-1; D is possibly TRBD2 (5 bases). Germline CDR1 is MNHNY and CDR2 is SVGAGI (reference sequence). The CDR3 is 13 amino acids. V shed 2 bases and J shed 3 bases, with 5 bases lying between them. The CDR3 loop is CASSYRDYNEQFF. The CDR3 DNA follows: TGTGCCAGCAGTTACCGGGACTACAATGAGCAGTTCTTC.

The chain uses TRBV6-6 and TRBJ2-1, with D possibly TRBD1 on 6 matching bases. CDR1 MNHNY and CDR2 SVGAGI come from the germline V gene (reference sequence). V lost 0 bases and J lost 7, with 7 bases in between. The CDR3 spans 13 residues. CDR3 DNA sequence: TGTGCCAGCAGTTACTCGACAGGTAATGAGCAGTTCTTC. This translates into CASSYSTGNEQFF.

The V call is TRBV6-4, the J call TRBJ2-1; 8 nucleotides line up with TRBD2. J gave up 2 bases and V 3 bases, and 6 bases lay outside the gene matches. CDR1 is MRHNA and CDR2 is SNTAGT in the germline V gene. This CDR3 contains 16 residues. CDR3 amino acids: CASSEGSGRTYNEQFF. DNA of the CDR3: TGTGCCAGCAGTGAGGGGAGCGGGAGAACCTACAATGAGCAGTTCTTC.

The chain uses TRBV29-1 and TRBJ2-3; 14 nucleotides line up with TRBD2. The V gene's germline CDR1 is SQVTM and CDR2 ANQGSEA. The CDR3 runs 19 residues. V trimming: 2 bases; J trimming: 1 base; junction bases outside the gene matches: 11. CDR3 amino acids: CSVERGLAGARVRTDTQYF. CDR3 nucleotide sequence: TGCAGCGTTGAAAGGGGACTAGCGGGAGCCCGAGTACGCACAGATACGCAGTATTTT.

The rearrangement joins TRBV18 to TRBJ1-2, with D unresolved. This CDR3 has 15 amino acids. V was pared by 2 bases and J by 0 bases, with 10 bases between. Germline loops: CDR1 KGHSH, CDR2 LQKENI. CDR3 protein: CASSPSAGSNYGYTF. The CDR3 DNA follows: TGTGCCAGCTCACCATCCGCGGGATCTAACTATGGCTACACCTTC.

This clone came up a few times. The chain has TRBV7-2 and TRBJ1-4, with TRBD1 as a possible D gene (6 bases). Germline V CDR1 and CDR2: SGHTA, FQGNSA. Trimming took 2 bases from V and 3 from J, leaving 10 bases between them. The CDR3 runs 15 residues. CDR3 sequence (DNA): TGTGCCAGCAGCTTAAGCCGGACAGCTAATGAAAAACTGTTTTTT. It encodes CASSLSRTANEKLFF.

The J gene is TRBJ1-2, the V gene TRBV6-1, with D perhaps matching TRBD1 (6 bases). V dropped 6 bases and J dropped 5 bases, with 10 bases sitting between them. The CDR3 loop spans 12 amino acids. Germline V gene data show CDR1 as MNHNS and CDR2 as SASEGT. The CDR3, as DNA: TGTGCCAGCAGGGGAGGGGGGTATGGCTACACCTTC. Its translation is CASRGGGYGYTF.

This sequence joins TRBV18 and TRBJ2-7, with a weak D call TRBD1 (5 bases). With 6 bases removed from V and 2 bases from J, the gap between germline ends came to 11 bases. The CDR3 is 13 amino acids. Germline CDR1 KGHSH, CDR2 LQKENI. In nucleotides, the CDR3 is TGTGCCAGCTCCCCCCAGGGCACCTACGAGCAGTACTTC. Translation gives CASSPQGTYEQYF.

This CDR3 reads CASSPRDTRGETQYF. The CDR3 region has the DNA TGCGCCAGCAGCCCCCGGGACACCAGGGGGGAGACCCAGTACTTC. The chain combines TRBV5-1 with TRBJ2-5, with 7 bases aligning to TRBD1. Losses at the gene ends were 4 bases for V and 5 bases for J; bases not matched to a gene: 11. The CDR3 contains 15 residues. CDR1 and CDR2 (germline): SGHRS, YFSETQ. Variable domain in full (rest from reference TRBV5-1 and TRBJ2-5): KAGVTQTPRYLIKTRGQQVTLSCSPISGHRSVSWYQQTPGQGLQFLFEYFSETQRNKGNFPGRFSGRQFSNSRSEMNVSTLELGDSALYLCASSPRDTRGETQYFGPGTRLLVL.

The chain employs TRBV2 and TRBJ2-2; 8 positions match TRBD1. V was clipped by 6 bases and J by 1 base; unmatched bases: 4. Germline assignment: CDR1 SNHLY and CDR2 FYNNEI. This CDR3 is built from 15 residues. CDR3 sequence: CASRWTGKNTGELFF. In DNA, the CDR3 is TGTGCCAGCAGGTGGACAGGGAAGAACACCGGGGAGCTGTTTTTT.

The chain recombines TRBV28 with TRBJ1-5, with 10 nucleotides matching TRBD1. Trimming removed 5 bases from V and 3 bases from J; junction bases left unmatched: 7. This CDR3 contains 16 residues. Germline V lookup: CDR1 MDHEN, CDR2 SYDVKM. The DNA of the CDR3 is TGTGCCAGCAGTCCGTTCGGGACAGGGGCCAATCAGCCCCAGCATTTT. It translates to CASSPFGTGANQPQHF.

The chain combines TRBV29-1 with TRBJ2-1; D call uncertain. Germline V gene lookup returns CDR1 SQVTM and CDR2 ANQGSEA. V was shortened by 7 bases and J by 9 bases, with 10 bases between the two germline ends. This CDR3 is 10 amino acids long. CDR3 nucleotides: TGCAGCGGAGGAGTGGGTGAGCAGTTCTTC. Its protein is CSGGVGEQFF.